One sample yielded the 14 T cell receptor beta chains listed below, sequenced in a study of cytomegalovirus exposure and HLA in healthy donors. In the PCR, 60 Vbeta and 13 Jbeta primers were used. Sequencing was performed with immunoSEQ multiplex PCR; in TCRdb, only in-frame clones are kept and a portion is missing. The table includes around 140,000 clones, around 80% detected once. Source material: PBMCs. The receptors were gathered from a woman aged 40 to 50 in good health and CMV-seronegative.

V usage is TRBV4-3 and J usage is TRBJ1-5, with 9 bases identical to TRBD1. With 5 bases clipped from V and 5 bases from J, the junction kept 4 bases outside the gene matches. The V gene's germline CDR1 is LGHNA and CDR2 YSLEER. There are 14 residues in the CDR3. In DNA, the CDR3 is TGCGCCAGCAGCAGGGACAGGGTTGATCAGCCCCAGCATTTT. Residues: CASSRDRVDQPQHF.

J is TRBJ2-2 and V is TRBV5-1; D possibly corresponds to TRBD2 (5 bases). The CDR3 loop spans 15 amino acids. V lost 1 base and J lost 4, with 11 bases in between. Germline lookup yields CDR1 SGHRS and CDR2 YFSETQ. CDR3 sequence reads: CASSLSAGLTGELFF. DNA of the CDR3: TGCGCCAGCAGCTTGTCGGCGGGTCTCACCGGGGAGCTGTTTTTT.

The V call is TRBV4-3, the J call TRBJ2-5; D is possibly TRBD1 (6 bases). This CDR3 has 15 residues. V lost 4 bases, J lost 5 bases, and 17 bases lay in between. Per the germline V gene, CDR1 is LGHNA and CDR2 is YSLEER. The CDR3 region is CASSPGPDRWETQYF. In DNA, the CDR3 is TGCGCCAGCAGCCCCGGACCGGACAGATGGGAGACCCAGTACTTC.

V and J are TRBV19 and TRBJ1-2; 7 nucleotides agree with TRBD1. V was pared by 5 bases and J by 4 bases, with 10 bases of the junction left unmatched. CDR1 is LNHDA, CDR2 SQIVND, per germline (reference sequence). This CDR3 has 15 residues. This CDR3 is CASSPTDRSIYGYTF. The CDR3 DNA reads TGTGCCAGTAGTCCCACGGACAGGTCTATCTATGGCTACACCTTC.

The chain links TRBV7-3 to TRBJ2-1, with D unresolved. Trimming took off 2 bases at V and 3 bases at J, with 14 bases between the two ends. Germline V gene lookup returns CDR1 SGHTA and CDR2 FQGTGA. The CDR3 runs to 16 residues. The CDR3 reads CASSLGGRSNYNEQFF. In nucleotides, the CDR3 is TGTGCCAGCAGCTTAGGCGGTAGGTCAAACTACAATGAGCAGTTCTTC.

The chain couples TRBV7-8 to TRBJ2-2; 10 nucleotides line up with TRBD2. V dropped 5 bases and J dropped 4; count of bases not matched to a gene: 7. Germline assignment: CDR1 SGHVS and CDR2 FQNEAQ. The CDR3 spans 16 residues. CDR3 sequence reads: CASSSGRGLGTGELFF. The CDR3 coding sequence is TGTGCCAGCAGCAGCGGGAGGGGTCTGGGCACCGGGGAGCTGTTTTTT.

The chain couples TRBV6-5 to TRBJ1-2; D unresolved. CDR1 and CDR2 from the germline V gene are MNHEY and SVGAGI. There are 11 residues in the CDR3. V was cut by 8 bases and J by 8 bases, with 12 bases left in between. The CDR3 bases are TGTGCCAGCTCGCCCGACTCAGGCTACACCTTC. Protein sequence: CASSPDSGYTF.

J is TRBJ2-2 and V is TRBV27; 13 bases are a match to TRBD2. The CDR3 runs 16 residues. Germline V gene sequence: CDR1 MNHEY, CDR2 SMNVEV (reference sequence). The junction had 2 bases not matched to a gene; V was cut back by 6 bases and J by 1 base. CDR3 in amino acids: CASSRLAGGNTGELFF. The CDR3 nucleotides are TGTGCCAGCAGCAGACTAGCGGGAGGGAACACCGGGGAGCTGTTTTTT.

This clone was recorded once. Here the CDR3 reads CAGRQGASRDGYTF. As DNA, the CDR3 is TGTGCCGGGAGACAGGGGGCCTCCCGGGATGGCTACACCTTC. V and J are TRBV2 and TRBJ1-2, with 10 nucleotides matching TRBD1. V shed 11 bases, J shed 6 bases, and the junction held 12 bases outside the gene matches. Germline values: CDR1 SNHLY, CDR2 FYNNEI. The CDR3 consists of 14 residues. Combining the CDR3 with reference TRBV2 and TRBJ1-2 gives the whole variable domain EPEVTQTPSHQVTQMGQEVILRCVPISNHLYFYWYRQILGQKVEFLVSFYNNEISEKSEIFDDQFSVERPDGSNFTLKIRSTKLEDSAMYFCAGRQGASRDGYTFGSGTRLTVV.

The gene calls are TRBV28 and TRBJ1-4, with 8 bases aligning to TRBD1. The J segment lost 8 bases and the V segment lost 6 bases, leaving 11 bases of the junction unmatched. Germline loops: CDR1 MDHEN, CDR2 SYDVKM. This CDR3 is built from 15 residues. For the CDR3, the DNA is TGTGCCAGCAGCTGGACAGGGCGGCTTAGCGAAAAACTGTTTTTT. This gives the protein CASSWTGRLSEKLFF.

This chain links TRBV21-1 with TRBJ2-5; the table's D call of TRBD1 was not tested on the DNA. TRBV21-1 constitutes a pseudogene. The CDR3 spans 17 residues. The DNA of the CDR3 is TGTGCCAGCAGCATTAAATGGTCCGACAGGAGCCAAGAGACCCAGTACTTC. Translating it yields CASSIKWSDRSQETQYF.

CDR3 sequence reads: CASSAGTVLYNEQFF. CDR3 coding DNA: TGTGCCAGCAGCGCCGGGACAGTCTTATACAATGAGCAGTTCTTC. The V and J genes are TRBV9 and TRBJ2-1; 7 positions match TRBD1. CDR3 size: 15 residues. The V gene's germline CDR1 is SGDLS and CDR2 YYNGEE. Unmatched junction bases numbered 7, after V lost 3 bases and J lost 4 bases. Full variable domain (outside the CDR3, taken from reference TRBV9 and TRBJ2-1): DSGVTQTPKHLITATGQRVTLRCSPRSGDLSVYWYQQSLDQGLQFLIQYYNGEERAKGNILERFSAQQFPDLHSELNLSSLELGDSALYFCASSAGTVLYNEQFFGPGTRLTVL.

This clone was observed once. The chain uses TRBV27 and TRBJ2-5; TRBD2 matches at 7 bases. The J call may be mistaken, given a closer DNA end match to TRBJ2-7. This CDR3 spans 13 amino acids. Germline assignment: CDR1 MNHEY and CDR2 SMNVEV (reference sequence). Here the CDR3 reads CASSYASGYEQYF. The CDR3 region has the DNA TGTGCCAGCAGTTATGCTAGCGGCTACGAGCAGTACTTC.

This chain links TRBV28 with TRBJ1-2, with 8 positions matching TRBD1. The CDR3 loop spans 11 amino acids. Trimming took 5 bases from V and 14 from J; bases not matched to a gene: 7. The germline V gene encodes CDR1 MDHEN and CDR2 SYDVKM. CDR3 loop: CASSPGTGVTF. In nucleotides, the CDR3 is TGTGCCAGCAGTCCCGGGACAGGCGTTACCTTC.